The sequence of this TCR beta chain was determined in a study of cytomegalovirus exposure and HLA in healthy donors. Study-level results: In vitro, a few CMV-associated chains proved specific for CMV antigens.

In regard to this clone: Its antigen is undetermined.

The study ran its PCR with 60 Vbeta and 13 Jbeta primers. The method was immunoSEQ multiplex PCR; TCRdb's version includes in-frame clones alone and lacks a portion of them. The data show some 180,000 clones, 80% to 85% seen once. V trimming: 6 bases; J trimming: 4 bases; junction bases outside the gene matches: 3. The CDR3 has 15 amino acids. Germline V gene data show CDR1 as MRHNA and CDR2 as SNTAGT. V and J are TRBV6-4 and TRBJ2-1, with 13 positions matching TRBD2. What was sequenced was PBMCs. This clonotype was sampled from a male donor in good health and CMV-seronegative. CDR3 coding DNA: TGTGCCAGCAGAGAACTAGCGGGGGGGTACAATGAGCAGTTCTTC. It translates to CASRELAGGYNEQFF.